These T cell receptor beta chains were read from a single sample in a study of cytomegalovirus exposure and HLA in healthy donors. Sequencing used immunoSEQ multiplex PCR; TCRdb keeps in-frame clones, though not all of them. The sample lists 80,000 to 100,000 clones, about 82% occurring once. The sample comprised PBMCs. Receptors were obtained from a man aged 25-45 years in good health and CMV-seronegative. The CDR3 runs from the conserved cysteine through the conserved F or W. Fields, in order: J gene, V gene, D gene, clone size, CDR3 DNA, CDR3 protein. D genes are given only for firm matches. Not all rows give a size; the values are once, few, many and, for expanded clones, a class.

J gene: TRBJ2-7
V gene: TRBV18
D gene: NA
clone size: NA
CDR3 DNA: TGTGCCAGCTCACCCCGGGGTTCCGGGAGCGGCAACTACGAGCAGTACTTC
CDR3 protein: CASSPRGSGSGNYEQYF

J gene: TRBJ2-6
V gene: TRBV4-3
D gene: TRBD1
clone size: NA
CDR3 DNA: TGCGCCAGCAGCCAAGAAGGGACAGCCGGGGCCAACGTCCTGACTTTC
CDR3 protein: CASSQEGTAGANVLTF

J gene: TRBJ1-1
V gene: TRBV27
D gene: NA
clone size: NA
CDR3 DNA: TGTGCCAGCAGTTTAAGAGGCAGTGTGAACACTGAAGCTTTCTTT
CDR3 protein: CASSLRGSVNTEAFF

J gene: TRBJ2-7
V gene: TRBV27
D gene: TRBD1
clone size: NA
CDR3 DNA: TGTGCCAGCTCCGGCACAGGGGGCGCGGGATACGAGCAGTACTTC
CDR3 protein: CASSGTGGAGYEQYF

J gene: TRBJ2-7
V gene: TRBV30
D gene: TRBD2
clone size: few
CDR3 DNA: TGTGCCTGGGGACTAGCGGGAGGATACGAGCAGTACTTC
CDR3 protein: CAWGLAGGYEQYF

J gene: TRBJ2-1
V gene: TRBV29-1
D gene: TRBD2
clone size: NA
CDR3 DNA: TGCAGCGTCTTAGCGGGGAGCTCCTACAATGAGCAGTTCTTC
CDR3 protein: CSVLAGSSYNEQFF

J gene: TRBJ1-5
V gene: TRBV28
D gene: NA
clone size: NA
CDR3 DNA: TGTGCCAGCAGCCCGGGGGGCTATAGCAATCAGCCCCAGCATTTT
CDR3 protein: CASSPGGYSNQPQHF

J gene: TRBJ1-2
V gene: TRBV14
D gene: NA
clone size: NA
CDR3 DNA: TGTGCCAGCAGCCGTAACAGGGTTGGCTACACCTTC
CDR3 protein: CASSRNRVGYTF

J gene: TRBJ1-1
V gene: TRBV6-5
D gene: NA
clone size: NA
CDR3 DNA: TGTGCCAGCAGTTTGGGCGGGGTGAACACTGAAGCTTTCTTT
CDR3 protein: CASSLGGVNTEAFF

J gene: TRBJ1-1
V gene: TRBV30
D gene: NA
clone size: few
CDR3 DNA: TGTGCCTGGACGTCAGACATGAACACTGAAGCTTTCTTT
CDR3 protein: CAWTSDMNTEAFF

J gene: TRBJ2-7
V gene: TRBV5-1
D gene: TRBD2
clone size: NA
CDR3 DNA: TGCGCCAGCAGCTCGACTAGCGGCTCCTACGAGCAGTACTTC
CDR3 protein: CASSSTSGSYEQYF

J gene: TRBJ2-7
V gene: TRBV28
D gene: TRBD1
clone size: NA
CDR3 DNA: TGTGCCAGCAGCCCGGGACAGGCTACCCACGAGCAGTACTTC
CDR3 protein: CASSPGQATHEQYF

J gene: TRBJ1-2
V gene: TRBV5-1
D gene: TRBD1
clone size: NA
CDR3 DNA: TGCGCCAGCAGCTTGGGACAGGGTGAGGGCTACACCTTC
CDR3 protein: CASSLGQGEGYTF

J gene: TRBJ1-1
V gene: TRBV5-6
D gene: NA
clone size: NA
CDR3 DNA: TGTGCCAGCAGCTTGTTTCACAGAGACCAGTTAATGAACACTGAAGCTTTCTTT
CDR3 protein: CASSLFHRDQLMNTEAFF

J gene: TRBJ2-7
V gene: TRBV27
D gene: TRBD1
clone size: NA
CDR3 DNA: TGTGCCAGCAGTTTAACCGGGACAGGTCCCGAGCAGTACTTC
CDR3 protein: CASSLTGTGPEQYF

J gene: TRBJ2-6
V gene: TRBV28
D gene: NA
clone size: NA
CDR3 DNA: TGTGCCAGCAGGTCACAGGAGGGGCAGTCTTCCTCTGGGGCCAACGTCCTGACTTTC
CDR3 protein: CASRSQEGQSSSGANVLTF

J gene: TRBJ2-3
V gene: TRBV5-6
D gene: TRBD2
clone size: NA
CDR3 DNA: TGTGCCAGCAGCTTGGGGACTAGCCTTTTTCAAGAGACGCAGTATTTT
CDR3 protein: CASSLGTSLFQETQYF

J gene: TRBJ2-3
V gene: TRBV19
D gene: TRBD1
clone size: NA
CDR3 DNA: TGTGCCAGTAGTATGGGACAGGGGTACGCAGATACGCAGTATTTT
CDR3 protein: CASSMGQGYADTQYF

J gene: TRBJ1-1
V gene: TRBV18
D gene: NA
clone size: NA
CDR3 DNA: TGTGCCAGCTCACCACCCTCGACAGGACGCACGACTGAAGCTTTCTTT
CDR3 protein: CASSPPSTGRTTEAFF

J gene: TRBJ2-3
V gene: TRBV7-9
D gene: TRBD2
clone size: few
CDR3 DNA: TGTGCCAGCAGTCCTCTAGCGGGGGGAATAGATACGCAGTATTTT
CDR3 protein: CASSPLAGGIDTQYF